Listed here are 18 T cell receptor beta chains from one sample, sequenced in a study of blood T cell repertoires in COVID-19. Profiling relied on immunoSEQ multiplex PCR, and the TCRdb table lists in-frame clones only, not all of them. The sample has 60,000 or so clones, 78% seen once. Source material: peripheral blood. Receptor source: a human donor in a cohort sampled during active COVID-19.

The chain is built from TRBV6-6 and TRBJ1-6; 8 bases map to TRBD1. Germline assignment: CDR1 MNHNY and CDR2 SVGAGI (reference sequence). The CDR3 length is 14 residues. The V and J ends lost 5 bases and 6 bases, in that order; junction bases with no gene match: 3. The CDR3: CASSPDRANSPLHF. The CDR3, as DNA: TGTGCCAGCAGTCCGGACAGGGCTAATTCACCCCTCCACTTT.

This clone was picked up a small number of times. The chain is built from TRBV7-2 and TRBJ1-2; tentatively, D is TRBD1 (6 bases). The CDR3 loop spans 13 amino acids. The germline CDR1 and CDR2 sequences are SGHTA and FQGNSA. Trimming took 5 bases from V and 8 from J, leaving 15 bases between them. The CDR3 is CASSLDRVQGYTF. The DNA of the CDR3 is TGTGCCAGCAGCCTGGACAGAGTGCAAGGCTACACCTTC.

This clone appeared a few times. The chain recombines TRBV5-6 with TRBJ1-5; the D gene is possibly TRBD1 (5 bases). This CDR3 comprises 14 residues. Trimming removed 1 base at V and 1 base at J, with 6 bases between. CDR1 and CDR2 (germline): SGHDT, YYEEEE. CDR3 protein: CASSLRGSNQPQHF. For the CDR3, the DNA is TGTGCCAGCAGCTTGAGGGGAAGCAATCAGCCCCAGCATTTT. The entire variable domain, with the rest obtained from reference TRBV5-6 and TRBJ1-5, is as follows: DAGVTQSPTHLIKTRGQQVTLRCSPKSGHDTVSWYQQALGQGPQFIFQYYEEEERQRGNFPDRFSGHQFPNYSSELNVNALLLGDSALYLCASSLRGSNQPQHFGDGTRLSIL.

The V call is TRBV19, the J call TRBJ1-2, with 7 positions matching TRBD1. The junction had 6 bases not matched to a gene; V was cut back by 3 bases and J by 8 bases. The CDR3 runs 13 residues. The V gene's germline CDR1 is LNHDA and CDR2 SQIVND (reference sequence). The CDR3 DNA follows: TGTGCCAGTAGTATCGGGACAGTACCCGGCTACACCTTC. This sequence encodes CASSIGTVPGYTF.

The chain links TRBV6-5 to TRBJ1-2, with unresolved D. Deletions cut 6 bases from V and 4 bases from J, with 9 bases between. Germline V gene sequence: CDR1 MNHEY, CDR2 SVGAGI. The CDR3 loop spans 12 amino acids. The chain's CDR3 is CASSDGIYGYTF. CDR3 bases: TGTGCCAGCAGCGACGGGATCTATGGCTACACCTTC.

This clone appeared a few times. The rearrangement links TRBV30 to TRBJ2-6, with TRBD1 as a possible D gene (6 bases). Looked up from germline, CDR1 is GTSNPN and CDR2 is SVGIG (reference sequence). CDR3 length: 15 amino acids. V was shortened by 6 bases and J by 4 bases, with 16 bases between the two germline ends. CDR3 sequence reads: CACALQGTGANVLTF. In DNA form, the CDR3 reads TGTGCCTGTGCTCTACAGGGTACCGGGGCCAACGTCCTGACTTTC.

About this clone itself: Lacking the conserved final phenylalanine or tryptophan, this CDR3 likely reflects a read error. It is unclear where the CDR3 begins or ends on the DNA, so no DNA is shown, and the CDR3 is as TCRdb lists it. The V and J genes are TRBV6-2 or TRBV6-3 and TRBJ1-2; whether TRBD1, the table's D call, matches the DNA was not checked. Counting both end residues, the CDR3 totals 12 amino acids. The germline V gene encodes CDR1 MNHEY and CDR2 SVGEGT. The CDR3 is CASSYPSPWASM.

The CDR3 DNA reads TGTGCCAGTAGTATAAAGGGGGCAGGCGGCTACACCTTC. Protein sequence: CASSIKGAGGYTF. The chain links TRBV19 to TRBJ1-2, with 7 bases aligning to TRBD1. Germline V gives CDR1 LNHDA, CDR2 SQIVND (reference sequence). With V trimmed by 2 bases and J by 8 bases, 5 bases remained unmatched. The CDR3 covers 13 residues.

The count of this clone is one. The chain recombines TRBV28 with TRBJ2-2; D not certain. The CDR3 is 13 residues long. The germline gives CDR1 MDHEN, CDR2 SYDVKM. The V end was cut by 4 bases, the J end by 3 bases, with 6 bases between. The CDR3 coding sequence is TGTGCCAGCAGTTGGAGAGACACCGGGGAGCTGTTTTTT. Amino acid sequence: CASSWRDTGELFF. Using reference TRBV28 and TRBJ2-2 for the parts outside the CDR3, the full variable domain is DVKVTQSSRYLVKRTGEKVFLECVQDMDHENMFWYRQDPGLGLRLIYFSYDVKMKEKGDIPEGYSVSREKKERFSLILESASTNQTSMYLCASSWRDTGELFFGEGSRLTVL.

This clone occurred a few times. This chain links TRBV5-1 with TRBJ2-3, with 7 bases matching TRBD1. The CDR3 runs 17 residues. The J segment lost 2 bases and the V segment lost 4 bases, leaving 13 bases of the junction unmatched. Germline V CDR1 and CDR2: SGHRS, YFSETQ. The CDR3 protein is CASSLATGTINTDTQYF. The CDR3 DNA is TGCGCCAGCAGCCTGGCGACAGGGACGATTAACACAGATACGCAGTATTTT.

The V and J genes are TRBV27 and TRBJ2-3; 7 bases agree with TRBD1. Germline V gives CDR1 MNHEY, CDR2 SMNVEV (reference sequence). J was trimmed by 13 bases and V by 0 bases; bases with no gene match: 13. This CDR3 has 15 amino acids. The CDR3 DNA reads TGTGCCAGCAGTTTATCGACCATTGCGACAGGGAAAGAGTATTTT. Protein: CASSLSTIATGKEYF.

This chain uses TRBV19 with TRBJ1-3, with 7 nucleotides matching TRBD1. Losses at the gene ends were 3 bases for V and 0 bases for J; bases not matched to a gene: 17. CDR3 length: 20 amino acids. CDR1 is LNHDA and CDR2 is SQIVND in the germline V gene (reference sequence). CDR3 in DNA: TGTGCCAGTAGTATGGGGTCCGGGACAGCCAAGAACCCCTCTGGAAACACCATATATTTT. Its translation: CASSMGSGTAKNPSGNTIYF.

Only a few counts were recorded for this clone. The genes are TRBV7-3 and TRBJ1-1; no clear D gene. The germline V and J ends were trimmed by 1 base and 4 bases, with 10 bases remaining between them. This CDR3 contains 14 residues. Per germline, CDR1 SGHTA and CDR2 FQGTGA. The CDR3 reads CASSLRSTSTEAFF. The CDR3 DNA follows: TGTGCCAGCAGCTTAAGGAGCACATCCACTGAAGCTTTCTTT.

The V and J genes are TRBV28 and TRBJ2-1, with D hard to call. There are 14 residues in the CDR3. The germline V gene encodes CDR1 MDHEN and CDR2 SYDVKM. Trimming took 7 bases from V and 0 from J, leaving 10 bases between them. In DNA, the CDR3 is TGTGCCAGCACCCTCGAGAGCTCCTACAATGAGCAGTTCTTC. This gives the protein CASTLESSYNEQFF.

The genes are TRBV5-8 and TRBJ1-5; TRBD1 is a possible D gene (6 bases). V gave up 0 bases and J gave up 0 bases, with 10 bases separating them. CDR3 size: 16 residues. Germline V gene lookup returns CDR1 SGHTS and CDR2 YDEGEE. CDR3 sequence: CASSLGTAYSNQPQHF. The CDR3 DNA reads TGTGCCAGCAGCTTGGGGACAGCCTATAGCAATCAGCCCCAGCATTTT.

The chain employs TRBV5-5 and TRBJ1-5; D is perhaps TRBD1 (6 bases). CDR1 and CDR2 (germline): SGHKS, YYEKEE (reference sequence). There are 13 residues in the CDR3. The V end was cut by 4 bases, the J end by 5 bases, with 10 bases between. The CDR3 DNA follows: TGTGCCAGCAGCGGACAGAGCGATCAGCCCCAGCATTTT. It codes for CASSGQSDQPQHF.

This chain uses TRBV4-1 with TRBJ2-1; 10 bases map to TRBD2. This CDR3 is 15 amino acids long. J gave up 9 bases and V 0 bases, and 5 bases lay outside the gene matches. Per the germline V gene, CDR1 is MGHRA and CDR2 is YSYEKL. As DNA, the CDR3 is TGCGCCAGCAGCCAAGATCGGGCTAGCGGGGGTGAGCAGTTCTTC. Translating it yields CASSQDRASGGEQFF.

V usage is TRBV7-2 and J usage is TRBJ2-7; D unclear. Trimming pared 5 bases from V and 3 bases from J, leaving 11 bases between. CDR1 is SGHTA and CDR2 is FQGNSA in the germline V gene. The CDR3 contains 13 residues. The CDR3 coding sequence is TGTGCCAGCAGCCCCTCCCCAGGCTACGAGCAGTACTTC. Protein: CASSPSPGYEQYF.